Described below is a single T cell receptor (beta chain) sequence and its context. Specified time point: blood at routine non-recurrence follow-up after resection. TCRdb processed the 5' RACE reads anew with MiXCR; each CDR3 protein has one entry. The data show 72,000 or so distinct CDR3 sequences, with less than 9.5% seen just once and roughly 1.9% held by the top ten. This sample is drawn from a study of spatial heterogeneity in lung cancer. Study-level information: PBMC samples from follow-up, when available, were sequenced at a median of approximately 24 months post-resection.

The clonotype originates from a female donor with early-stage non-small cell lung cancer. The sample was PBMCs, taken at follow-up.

The CDR3 loop is CATSILEEQYF. CDR3 in DNA: TGTGCCACCAGTATTCTCGAGGAGCAGTACTTC. The V and J genes are TRBV24-1 and TRBJ2-7; D is unclear. This CDR3 is 11 amino acids long. Trimming stripped 6 bases from V and 7 bases from J, with 9 bases between. Germline V CDR1 and CDR2: KGHDR, SFDVKD.